This TCR beta chain was identified during a study of cytomegalovirus exposure and HLA in healthy donors. This CDR3 region has 14 residues. CDR1 is SGHTA, CDR2 FQGTGA, per germline. V gave up 5 bases and J gave up 8 bases, with 16 bases separating them. 13 Jbeta primers and 60 Vbeta primers were used for the PCR. Libraries were prepared by immunoSEQ multiplex PCR; TCRdb keeps only in-frame clonotypes and omits some of them. The data show 180,000 or so clones, roughly 75% seen once. V is TRBV7-3 and J is TRBJ2-1; D possibly corresponds to TRBD1 (5 bases). This TCR derives from a woman in her forties in good health and CMV-seropositive. What was sequenced was PBMCs. The CDR3 sequence: CASSRGYTGDEQFF. CDR3 DNA: TGTGCCAGCAGCAGAGGCTATACAGGCGATGAGCAGTTCTTC. Full variable domain (rest looked up from reference TRBV7-3 and TRBJ2-1): GAGVSQTPSNKVTEKGKYVELRCDPISGHTALYWYRQSLGQGPEFLIYFQGTGAADDSGLPNDRFFAVRPEGSVSTLKIQRTERGDSAVYLCASSRGYTGDEQFFGPGTRLTVL.